A single sample gave rise to the 24 T cell receptor beta chains below, sequenced in a study of T cell clonotyping in hematopoietic cell transplantation. Time point meaning: recipient sample about 28 days before transplant, after cytoreduction. Only in-frame clones appear in the TCRdb table, and some are missing; sequencing was by immunoSEQ multiplex PCR. This sample yields about 18,000 clones, of which roughly 82% are seen a single time; around 8% belongs to the top ten. Here the sequenced sample was peripheral blood mononuclear cells, taken before stem cell transplant. The receptors were sampled from a man between 45 and 60 years old with acute myeloid leukemia. Some clones in this sample may be carry-over from other donors' samples.

The chain links TRBV7-8 to TRBJ2-2, with D perhaps TRBD2 (6 bases). The CDR3 consists of 14 residues. Germline V gene lookup returns CDR1 SGHVS and CDR2 FQNEAQ. V lost 1 base to trimming and J lost 5 bases, with 8 bases between them. For the CDR3, the DNA is TGTGCCAGCAGCTTAGTGGGGGGAACCGGGGAGCTGTTTTTT. This translates into CASSLVGGTGELFF.

The chain couples TRBV9 to TRBJ2-3, with 7 bases matching TRBD2. Germline assignment: CDR1 SGDLS and CDR2 YYNGEE. The CDR3 consists of 17 residues. V trimming: 2 bases; J trimming: 3 bases; junction bases outside the gene matches: 12. The CDR3 here is CASSVSGTPPITDTQYF. CDR3 sequence (DNA): TGTGCCAGCAGCGTCAGCGGGACTCCCCCCATTACAGATACGCAGTATTTT.

The chain employs TRBV9 and TRBJ1-2; D not certain. The V gene lost 1 base and the J gene lost 1 base, with 5 bases spanning the gap. This CDR3 spans 13 amino acids. Germline loops: CDR1 SGDLS, CDR2 YYNGEE. The CDR3: CASSVNDNYGYTF. The CDR3, as DNA: TGTGCCAGCAGCGTAAACGATAACTATGGCTACACCTTC.

J is TRBJ2-5 and V is TRBV30; TRBD1 matches 7 bases. Germline-derived CDR1 and CDR2 are GTSNPN and SVGIG (reference sequence). The CDR3 loop spans 13 amino acids. Trimming took 8 bases from V and 3 from J; bases not matched to a gene: 9. The CDR3, as DNA: TGTGCCGGAAGGGGGCACAGAGAAGAGACCCAGTACTTC. Its translation is CAGRGHREETQYF.

The V and J genes are TRBV4-2 and TRBJ1-5; TRBD1 matches 9 bases. The CDR3 has 18 amino acids. CDR1 is LGHNA, CDR2 YNFKEQ, per germline. The V and J ends lost 4 bases and 6 bases, in that order; junction bases with no gene match: 16. In DNA form, the CDR3 reads TGTGCCAGCAGCCCCCAAATTTCCGGGACAGGGAGTATTCAGCCCCAGCATTTT. Its translation is CASSPQISGTGSIQPQHF.

The chain uses TRBV27 and TRBJ2-7; D perhaps matches TRBD1 (6 bases). This CDR3 contains 13 residues. Trimming pared 2 bases from V and 1 base from J, leaving 6 bases between. Germline V lookup: CDR1 MNHEY, CDR2 SMNVEV (reference sequence). Here the CDR3 DNA reads TGTGCCAGCAGTTTAAGGGGGTCCTACGAGCAGTACTTC. This gives the protein CASSLRGSYEQYF.

The J gene is TRBJ2-5, the V gene TRBV19; D uncertain. The germline V gene encodes CDR1 LNHDA and CDR2 SQIVND (reference sequence). This CDR3 spans 14 amino acids. Trimming cost V 4 bases and J 1 base, with 10 bases left between them. The CDR3 protein is CASSSGRIQETQYF. The DNA for the CDR3 is TGTGCCAGTAGTAGTGGGCGGATCCAAGAGACCCAGTACTTC.

This rearrangement joins TRBV2 to TRBJ2-3; TRBD1 matches 8 bases. The germline V gene has CDR1 SNHLY and CDR2 FYNNEI. J gave up 0 bases and V 4 bases, and 6 bases lay outside the gene matches. The CDR3 consists of 16 residues. The CDR3 nucleotides are TGTGCCAGCAGTGGTCAGACAGGGGCCAGCACAGATACGCAGTATTTT. Protein product: CASSGQTGASTDTQYF.

The chain recombines TRBV5-8 with TRBJ2-7, with D possibly being TRBD1 (5 bases). CDR3 length: 13 residues. Germline-derived CDR1 and CDR2 are SGHTS and YDEGEE. V was clipped by 1 base and J by 4 bases, with 9 bases between them. CDR3 amino acids: CASSLSGIYEQYF. Written as DNA, the CDR3 is TGTGCCAGCAGCTTGTCAGGGATATACGAGCAGTACTTC.

Worth noting for this clone: Distinct nucleotide sequences in the sample also encode this CDR3. The gene calls are TRBV19 and TRBJ1-1; no clear D. V was trimmed by 7 bases and J by 0 bases, leaving 3 bases between them. The germline V gene encodes CDR1 LNHDA and CDR2 SQIVND (reference sequence). This CDR3 comprises 11 residues. The CDR3 spells CASTVNTEAFF. The CDR3 nucleotides are TGTGCCAGTACAGTGAACACTGAAGCTTTCTTT.

This CDR3 is CASSRDQSGAWNSPLHF. The CDR3 DNA is TGTGCCAGCAGCCGGGATCAATCAGGGGCTTGGAATTCACCCCTCCACTTT. The chain is built from TRBV27 and TRBJ1-6; tentative D call: TRBD1 (6 bases). The CDR3 spans 17 residues. V lost 6 bases and J lost 7, with 22 bases in between. The germline CDR1 and CDR2 sequences are MNHEY and SMNVEV (reference sequence).

In DNA, the CDR3 is TGTGCCATCAGTGGCGTCCAGGGTGAAAAACTGTTTTTT. Its translation is CAISGVQGEKLFF. The chain uses TRBV10-3 and TRBJ1-4; D may be TRBD1 (5 bases). With 4 bases removed from V and 7 bases from J, the gap between germline ends came to 10 bases. The germline V gene encodes CDR1 ENHRY and CDR2 SYGVKD. The CDR3 loop spans 13 amino acids.

The CDR3 DNA is TGTGCCAGCAGCTTAGTTGGGGGGACAGTGTCCTACGAGCAGTACTTC. Translating it yields CASSLVGGTVSYEQYF. The rearrangement uses TRBV7-2 and TRBJ2-7, with TRBD1 as a possible D gene (7 bases). Germline CDR1 SGHTA, CDR2 FQGNSA. Trimming removed 1 base from V and 1 base from J, with 14 bases in between. The CDR3 is made up of 16 amino acids.

The gene calls are TRBV5-1 and TRBJ1-1; D may be TRBD1 (6 bases). V shed 2 bases and J shed 0 bases, with 11 bases lying between them. Germline CDR1 reads SGHRS; CDR2 reads YFSETQ. The length of the CDR3 is 15 residues. The CDR3 DNA reads as TGCGCCAGCAGCTTAAACAGGGTTATGAACACTGAAGCTTTCTTT. Translating gives CASSLNRVMNTEAFF.

The genes are TRBV6-5 and TRBJ2-1, with no clear D. The V end lost 6 bases, the J end lost 5 bases, and 11 bases lay between the germline ends. The CDR3 length is 13 residues. Per the germline V gene, CDR1 is MNHEY and CDR2 is SVGAGI. CDR3 coding DNA: TGTGCCAGCAGCCGCGGCCTTCACAATGAGCAGTTCTTC. This sequence encodes CASSRGLHNEQFF.

J is TRBJ1-2 and V is TRBV7-2; D is perhaps TRBD1 (6 bases). Trimming cost V 3 bases and J 7 bases, with 12 bases left between them. The CDR3 sequence is 13 residues long. CDR1 and CDR2 (germline): SGHTA, FQGNSA. The CDR3 reads CASSFRGHGGYTF. In DNA form, the CDR3 reads TGTGCCAGCAGCTTCAGGGGTCACGGTGGCTACACCTTC.

This clone showed up just a few times. J is TRBJ1-2 and V is TRBV2; TRBD1 aligns across 11 bases. Germline V gene lookup returns CDR1 SNHLY and CDR2 FYNNEI. With 6 bases clipped from V and 6 bases from J, the junction kept 6 bases outside the gene matches. CDR3 size: 14 residues. The CDR3 region is CASSGTGGWDGYTF. The CDR3 nucleotides are TGTGCCAGCAGCGGGACAGGGGGTTGGGATGGCTACACCTTC.

The chain employs TRBV27 and TRBJ1-3; D is unclear. Germline V lookup: CDR1 MNHEY, CDR2 SMNVEV (reference sequence). V lost 6 bases and J lost 0, with 6 bases in between. CDR3 size: 13 residues. CDR3 amino acids: CASRMSSGNTIYF. The CDR3 DNA reads as TGTGCCAGCAGGATGAGCTCTGGAAACACCATATATTTT.

The V gene is TRBV15, the J gene TRBJ2-2; TRBD1 is a possible D gene (6 bases). Germline CDR1 is LNHNV and CDR2 is YYDKDF (reference sequence). The CDR3 covers 16 residues. The V and J ends lost 0 bases and 6 bases respectively, with 14 bases between them. The CDR3 DNA reads TGTGCCACCAGCAGAGATAGTCCGTCAGGGGCCGGGGAGCTGTTTTTT. Translating it yields CATSRDSPSGAGELFF.

V is TRBV11-2 and J is TRBJ2-7; D may be TRBD1 (5 bases). Germline V gene data show CDR1 as SGHAT and CDR2 as FQNNGV. Trimming pared 3 bases from V and 5 bases from J, leaving 14 bases between. The CDR3 spans 14 residues. The CDR3 DNA reads as TGTGCCAGCAGCTTTCCTCAGGGAATCAACGAGCAGTACTTC. This translates into CASSFPQGINEQYF.

V usage is TRBV19 and J usage is TRBJ1-5, with D unresolved. Per the germline V gene, CDR1 is LNHDA and CDR2 is SQIVND (reference sequence). V was pared by 1 base and J by 6 bases, with 13 bases between. This CDR3 region has 15 residues. The CDR3 coding sequence is TGTGCCAGTAGTATAGCGACGGGGTTTCGTCAGCCCCAGCATTTT. Encoded protein: CASSIATGFRQPQHF.

The chain employs TRBV15 and TRBJ2-7; D perhaps matches TRBD2 (5 bases). The V gene's germline CDR1 is LNHNV and CDR2 YYDKDF (reference sequence). The V end lost 0 bases, the J end lost 7 bases, and 22 bases lay between the germline ends. There are 17 residues in the CDR3. CDR3 amino acids: CATSRDFSLRADQEQYF. As DNA, the CDR3 is TGTGCCACCAGCAGAGATTTTTCTTTGAGGGCGGACCAAGAGCAGTACTTC.

This clone was seen a single time. The J gene is TRBJ1-2, the V gene TRBV19, with 7 bases fitting TRBD1. The CDR3 sequence is 13 residues long. Trimming cost V 6 bases and J 4 bases; bases outside gene matches: 5. The germline CDR1 and CDR2 sequences are LNHDA and SQIVND (reference sequence). The CDR3 sequence: CASRLRDSYGYTF. The CDR3 bases are TGTGCCAGTAGACTCCGGGACAGCTATGGCTACACCTTC. Drawing the rest from reference TRBV19 and TRBJ1-2, the complete variable domain is DGGITQSPKYLFRKEGQNVTLSCEQNLNHDAMYWYRQDPGQGLRLIYYSQIVNDFQKGDIAEGYSVSREKKESFPLTVTSAQKNPTAFYLCASRLRDSYGYTFGSGTRLTVV.

The V gene is TRBV11-2, the J gene TRBJ2-2; D is perhaps TRBD1 (5 bases). V gave up 6 bases and J gave up 5 bases, with 16 bases separating them. The CDR3 is 15 amino acids. Germline V gives CDR1 SGHAT, CDR2 FQNNGV. CDR3 residues: CASRSDRGWTGELFF. CDR3 bases: TGTGCCAGCAGATCGGATAGGGGTTGGACCGGGGAGCTGTTTTTT.